Reported below is one T cell receptor (beta chain). Its antigen is not identified. TCR beta libraries were built with iRepertoire HTBI primers and Arm-PCR of CDR3 regions. TCRdb redid the calling of the multiplex PCR reads with MiXCR, one entry per CDR3 protein. Seen here are 400,000 to 500,000 distinct CDR3 sequences, less than 25% observed once, and the top ten hold over 7.5%. The data belong to a study of regulatory T cells in long-lasting Graves disease. General study findings and limits: Accuracy was perhaps lowered by the small sample size.

Germline CDR1 reads DFQATT; CDR2 reads SNEGSKA (reference sequence). This CDR3 contains 14 residues. Trimming stripped 5 bases from V and 0 bases from J, with 11 bases between. Time point described: persistent/refractory GD, antithyroid drugs over 5 years with positive TRAb. Following extraction of RNA from PBMCs, that RNA was used to make the TCR library. The source material was peripheral blood mononuclear cells (PBMCs), sampled when the disease was refractory, from a patient treated with antithyroid drugs. The chain combines TRBV20-1 with TRBJ2-4; D is unresolved. The receptor was isolated from a female donor with Graves disease. The CDR3 region has the DNA TGCAGTGCTCCTCCTTCACTAGCCAAAAACATTCAGTACTTC. This encodes CSAPPSLAKNIQYF.